One T cell receptor beta chain is described in this entry. Its specificity is not known. This CDR3 has 14 amino acids. Germline CDR1 reads SGDLS; CDR2 reads YYNGEE. The V segment lost 4 bases and the J segment 0 bases; nucleotides outside the gene matches: 2. The source of the sample is a study of long-term antiretroviral therapy in people with HIV. General study findings and limits: When set beside controls, HIV repertoires had CDR3 length ranges that were narrower.

Version v3.0 of the immunoSEQ assay ran at survey level. This table comes from immunoSEQ multiplex PCR, and its TCRdb copy is limited to in-frame clones, with some not included. Of about 15,000 clones in the sample, under 90% are singletons; the top ten hold roughly 8%. The material was unsorted PBMCs, obtained 0.1 years after starting antiretroviral therapy. The sequence was obtained from a man aged 18 to 29 with HIV. The chain is built from TRBV9 and TRBJ2-3; 7 nucleotides line up with TRBD2. In DNA, the CDR3 is TGTGCCAGCAGCCGGGGGGATAGCACAGATACGCAGTATTTT. Its protein product is CASSRGDSTDTQYF.